This T cell receptor beta chain was identified in a study of blood T cells in healthy people across ages. With a J-beta primer mix and a sample-barcoded 5' primer, a second PCR ran roughly 6 to 11 cycles. Each cDNA molecule carried a tag from a template-switch adaptor that contained 12 random nucleotides. TCRdb re-analysed the 5' RACE reads in MiXCR, keeping a single row per CDR3 protein. This sample has more than 650,000 distinct CDR3 sequences; 20% to 25% occur once, and the top ten carry roughly 22%. Worth noting for this clonotype: Its antigen is currently unknown.

Study observations and caveats: Since the PBMCs were unsorted, naive and antigen-experienced cells could not be conclusively compared.

There are 14 residues in the CDR3. V was trimmed by 6 bases and J by 4 bases, leaving 19 bases between them. CDR1 is DFQATT, CDR2 SNEGSKA, per germline (reference sequence). This clonotype was obtained from a man in his 70s in good health. The V call is TRBV20-1, the J call TRBJ2-7; D is uncertain. The sequenced sample was blood. This CDR3 reads CSAPSASDWYEQYF. CDR3 in DNA: TGCAGTGCGCCTTCGGCGAGCGATTGGTACGAGCAGTACTTC.